This T cell receptor beta chain came from a study of blood T cell repertoires in COVID-19. Study overall: The origin of the acute and convalescent COVID-19 samples was the United States, Italy and Spain. The cDNA or gDNA used as material had been derived from T cells, B-cell-depleted T cells, or PBMCs.

In the authors' methods: Amplification with reference gene primers provided the estimates of nucleated cell counts. Method: immunoSEQ multiplex PCR; TCRdb's copy keeps in-frame clones and lacks some. V, J and clone size are taken as reported in that table, and D and trimming were inferred from the DNA itself. The table has some 200,000 clones, 85% to 90% seen once. The CDR3 loop spans 15 amino acids. V gave up 5 bases and J gave up 7 bases, with 20 bases separating them. Germline assignment: CDR1 SGHTA and CDR2 FQGNSA. The genes are TRBV7-2 and TRBJ1-2; the D is unclear. This TCR was sampled from a woman in her 70s with acute or convalescent COVID-19. Sample: peripheral blood. The CDR3 DNA follows: TGTGCCAGCAGCCCAGCGGACCGCGGTCGACGTGGCTACACCTTC. Protein sequence: CASSPADRGRRGYTF.